This TCR beta chain was retrieved from a study of T-cell memory formation after mild COVID-19. TCRdb passed the 5' RACE reads through MiXCR, listing each CDR3 protein once. The repertoire has about 350,000 distinct CDR3 sequences, roughly 13% of them found once; the top ten carry about a fifth. This clonotype was counted ten times or more. The germline V and J ends were trimmed by 3 bases and 1 base, with 10 bases remaining between them. Germline CDR1 and CDR2: SGHTA and FQGNSA. CDR3 size: 15 residues. Sequenced material: PBMCs or a T cell subset sorted from them (not recorded which). This clonotype originated in a man aged 18 to 30 who had mild COVID-19 (a few samples of this study predate the infection). Cell type and time point are not known. This chain links TRBV7-2 with TRBJ2-1; perhaps TRBD1 as D (6 bases). CDR3 sequence (DNA): TGTGCCAGCAGCTTGGGGGCTCAATCCTACAATGAGCAGTTCTTC. Translating it yields CASSLGAQSYNEQFF.